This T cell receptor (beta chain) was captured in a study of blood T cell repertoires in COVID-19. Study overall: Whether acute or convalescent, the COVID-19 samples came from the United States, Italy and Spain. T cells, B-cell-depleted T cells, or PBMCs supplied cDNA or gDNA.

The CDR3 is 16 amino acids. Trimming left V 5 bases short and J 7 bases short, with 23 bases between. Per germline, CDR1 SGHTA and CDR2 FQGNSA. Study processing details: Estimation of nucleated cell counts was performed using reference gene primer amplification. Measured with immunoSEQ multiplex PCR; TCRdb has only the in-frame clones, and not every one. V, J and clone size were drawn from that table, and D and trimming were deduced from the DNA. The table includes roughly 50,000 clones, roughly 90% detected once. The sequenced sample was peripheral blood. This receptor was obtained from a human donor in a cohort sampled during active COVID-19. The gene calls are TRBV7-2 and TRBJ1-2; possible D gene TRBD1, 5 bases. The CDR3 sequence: CASSLNMGGDSAGYTF. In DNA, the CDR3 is TGTGCCAGCAGCCTCAACATGGGGGGGGATTCCGCTGGCTACACCTTC.